Shown below are 30 T cell receptor beta chains from a single sample sequenced in a study of blood T cell repertoires in COVID-19. Generated by immunoSEQ multiplex PCR, the TCRdb table keeps only in-frame clones and is missing some. The sample has about 180,000 clones; about 91% are singletons. The sequencing sample was made of peripheral blood. The receptors shown here come from a woman in her thirties with acute or convalescent COVID-19.

The rearrangement joins TRBV9 to TRBJ2-7, with a tentative D call TRBD1 (6 bases). From germline, CDR1 is SGDLS and CDR2 YYNGEE. CDR3 size: 13 residues. The V and J ends lost 0 bases and 4 bases respectively, with 8 bases between them. CDR3 in amino acids: CASSVGTAYEQYF. CDR3 nucleotides: TGTGCCAGCAGCGTAGGGACAGCGTACGAGCAGTACTTC.

This chain links TRBV7-6 with TRBJ1-1; possible D gene TRBD1, 5 bases. From germline, CDR1 is SGHVS and CDR2 FNYEAQ. The ends were cut back, 0 bases at V and 1 base at J, with 12 bases in the middle. This CDR3 has 16 residues. The CDR3 loop is CASSLAQGGWNTEAFF. The CDR3 region has the DNA TGTGCCAGCAGCTTAGCTCAGGGCGGTTGGAACACTGAAGCTTTCTTT.

This clone has only one observation. The V gene is TRBV10-2, the J gene TRBJ2-2; 14 bases line up with TRBD2. The V gene end was trimmed by 7 bases and the J gene end by 1 base; junction bases not matched to a gene: 5. Looked up from germline, CDR1 is WSHSY and CDR2 is SAAADI. The CDR3 contains 17 residues. This CDR3 reads CASTGTSGSLNTGELFF. The CDR3 nucleotides are TGCGCCAGCACCGGGACTAGCGGGAGCCTGAACACCGGGGAGCTGTTTTTT.

The chain combines TRBV6-1 with TRBJ2-7; 9 bases fit TRBD1. The CDR3 runs to 15 residues. Germline values: CDR1 MNHNS, CDR2 SASEGT. V was pared by 3 bases and J by 3 bases, with 6 bases of the junction left unmatched. This CDR3 reads CASSESGTGLYEQYF. CDR3 in DNA: TGTGCCAGCAGTGAGAGTGGGACAGGGCTCTACGAGCAGTACTTC.

CDR3 coding DNA: TGTGCCAGTACACAAACAGGGAGGGGCACTGAAGCTTTCTTT. Protein sequence: CASTQTGRGTEAFF. The chain has TRBV5-4 and TRBJ1-1, with D possibly being TRBD1 (6 bases). The germline gives CDR1 SGHNT, CDR2 YYREEE (reference sequence). Trimming shortened V by 8 bases and J by 4 bases, and 18 bases separated the two germline ends. The CDR3 length is 14 residues.

The J gene is TRBJ2-1, the V gene TRBV5-6, with 7 bases lining up with TRBD2. Germline CDR1 reads SGHDT; CDR2 reads YYEEEE. There are 17 residues in the CDR3. V lost 1 base and J lost 3; bases outside the gene matches: 10. CDR3 DNA sequence: TGTGCCAGCAGCTTGAACCCCGGGACTACCAACTACAATGAGCAGTTCTTC. Translating it yields CASSLNPGTTNYNEQFF.

As concerns this clone: Sequence at one end of the junction differs from germline and may be a read error. The rearrangement joins TRBV19 to TRBJ1-6; D remains unclear. The germline CDR1 and CDR2 sequences are LNHDA and SQIVND (reference sequence). This CDR3 contains 13 residues. CDR3 region: CASSIDLSSSLHF. The DNA for the CDR3 is TGTGCCAGTAGTATAGATCTATCTTCATCCCTCCACTTT.

The chain recombines TRBV11-2 with TRBJ1-1; D not certain. Germline V gives CDR1 SGHAT, CDR2 FQNNGV. The CDR3 consists of 13 residues. Trimming left V 2 bases short and J 0 bases short, with 4 bases between. The CDR3 protein is CASSLTLNTEAFF. CDR3 in DNA: TGTGCCAGCAGCTTAACATTGAACACTGAAGCTTTCTTT.

V is TRBV6-5 and J is TRBJ1-1; no firm D call. Germline CDR1 is MNHEY and CDR2 is SVGAGI. CDR3 size: 13 residues. The V gene lost 5 bases and the J gene lost 0 bases, with 7 bases spanning the gap. The CDR3 protein is CASSSIVNTEAFF. The CDR3 bases are TGTGCCAGCAGTAGTATAGTGAACACTGAAGCTTTCTTT.

This clone is a singleton in its sample. J is TRBJ2-1 and V is TRBV2; 13 positions match TRBD2. The CDR3 contains 14 residues. Germline V gene sequence: CDR1 SNHLY, CDR2 FYNNEI. With 7 bases clipped from V and 8 bases from J, the junction kept 5 bases outside the gene matches. The CDR3 is CASKVGLAGYEQFF. The CDR3 nucleotides are TGTGCCAGCAAGGTGGGACTAGCGGGATATGAGCAGTTCTTC.

The V call is TRBV25-1, the J call TRBJ2-7; 8 bases line up with TRBD1. Trimming cost V 3 bases and J 3 bases; bases outside gene matches: 1. Germline V gene data show CDR1 as MGHDK and CDR2 as SYGVNS. The CDR3 has 13 amino acids. The CDR3 DNA follows: TGTGCCAGCAGTGAGGGGACAGGCTACGAGCAGTACTTC. Translation: CASSEGTGYEQYF.

The rearrangement joins TRBV20-1 to TRBJ2-3, with D uncertain. Germline V gene lookup returns CDR1 DFQATT and CDR2 SNEGSKA (reference sequence). The CDR3 is 12 residues long. V was clipped by 3 bases and J by 0 bases, with 4 bases between them. In nucleotides, the CDR3 is TGCAGTGCTAGTCAAAGCACAGATACGCAGTATTTT. It specifies CSASQSTDTQYF.

The chain carries TRBV7-9 and TRBJ1-5; 9 nucleotides agree with TRBD1. The CDR3 is 13 amino acids. Germline values: CDR1 SEHNR, CDR2 FQNEAQ (reference sequence). V lost 5 bases and J lost 4; bases outside the gene matches: 0. The CDR3 sequence: CASSGQGNQPQHF. DNA of the CDR3: TGTGCCAGCAGCGGACAGGGGAATCAGCCCCAGCATTTT. The variable domain in full, completed from reference TRBV7-9 and TRBJ1-5, reads DTGVSQNPRHKITKRGQNVTFRCDPISEHNRLYWYRQTLGQGPEFLTYFQNEAQLEKSRLLSDRFSAERPKGSFSTLEIQRTEQGDSAMYLCASSGQGNQPQHFGDGTRLSIL.

The CDR3 DNA follows: TGTGCCAGCACCAAACGGACAGCTTCAGATACGCAGTATTTT. This translates into CASTKRTASDTQYF. The chain combines TRBV2 with TRBJ2-3; D perhaps matches TRBD1 (6 bases). Germline V gene sequence: CDR1 SNHLY, CDR2 FYNNEI. V was pared by 7 bases and J by 4 bases, with 15 bases between. This CDR3 region has 14 residues.

This chain joins TRBV2 and TRBJ1-3, with D possibly matching TRBD1 (5 bases). V shed 10 bases and J shed 2 bases, with 12 bases lying between them. Germline loops: CDR1 SNHLY, CDR2 FYNNEI. CDR3 length equals 13 residues. The CDR3 coding sequence is TGTGCCACAGTACAGGAAGCTGGAAACACCATATATTTT. Protein product: CATVQEAGNTIYF.

The chain uses TRBV7-8 and TRBJ1-5; D unclear. This CDR3 has 16 amino acids. The V end was cut by 2 bases, the J end by 0 bases, with 11 bases between. The germline V gene encodes CDR1 SGHVS and CDR2 FQNEAQ. In nucleotides, the CDR3 is TGTGCCAGCAGCTTATCAGTGAGGAGTAGCAATCAGCCCCAGCATTTT. Amino acid sequence: CASSLSVRSSNQPQHF.

This chain connects TRBV5-1 to TRBJ2-3; weak D call: TRBD2 (5 bases). Between the trimmed V and J ends, which lost 0 bases and 6 bases, there was a span of 11 bases. The CDR3 consists of 14 residues. The germline V gene has CDR1 SGHRS and CDR2 YFSETQ. The CDR3 nucleotides are TGCGCCAGCAGCTTGGGGACTTATGGTGATACGCAGTATTTT. Protein sequence: CASSLGTYGDTQYF. Filled out from reference TRBV5-1 and TRBJ2-3, the complete variable domain reads KAGVTQTPRYLIKTRGQQVTLSCSPISGHRSVSWYQQTPGQGLQFLFEYFSETQRNKGNFPGRFSGRQFSNSRSEMNVSTLELGDSALYLCASSLGTYGDTQYFGPGTRLTVL.

The V call is TRBV12-3 or TRBV12-4, the J call TRBJ1-2; D perhaps matches TRBD1 (5 bases). The CDR3 consists of 13 residues. The germline V and J ends were trimmed by 7 bases and 4 bases, with 13 bases remaining between them. The chain's CDR3 is CASNLAGGYGYTF. The CDR3 bases are TGTGCCAGCAACCTCGCCGGGGGCTATGGCTACACCTTC.

The chain links TRBV2 to TRBJ2-2, with D unresolved. This CDR3 contains 12 residues. Trimming removed 6 bases at V and 8 bases at J, with 10 bases between. Germline assignment: CDR1 SNHLY and CDR2 FYNNEI. The DNA for the CDR3 is TGTGCCAGCAGCGTTGGGCAGGGGGAGCTGTTTTTT. The encoded protein is CASSVGQGELFF. The variable domain in full, with the rest retrieved from reference TRBV2 and TRBJ2-2, is EPEVTQTPSHQVTQMGQEVILRCVPISNHLYFYWYRQILGQKVEFLVSFYNNEISEKSEIFDDQFSVERPDGSNFTLKIRSTKLEDSAMYFCASSVGQGELFFGEGSRLTVL.

The chain has TRBV24-1 and TRBJ2-1; 10 nucleotides match TRBD1. The J segment lost 7 bases and the V segment lost 5 bases, leaving 7 bases of the junction unmatched. CDR1 and CDR2 from the germline V gene are KGHDR and SFDVKD. The CDR3 runs 15 residues. The CDR3 DNA is TGTGCCACCAGTGGCCTGGGACAGGGGCGGAATGAGCAGTTCTTC. Translation: CATSGLGQGRNEQFF.

The V and J genes are TRBV18 and TRBJ2-2; 7 nucleotides match TRBD1. Trimming took 6 bases from V and 0 from J; bases not matched to a gene: 4. This CDR3 is built from 15 residues. The germline CDR1 and CDR2 sequences are KGHSH and LQKENI. The DNA for the CDR3 is TGTGCCAGCTCCCTTGACAGGGCGAACACCGGGGAGCTGTTTTTT. Translating gives CASSLDRANTGELFF.

The chain carries TRBV14 and TRBJ2-7; 8 nucleotides agree with TRBD1. The CDR3 runs to 13 residues. Germline CDR1 SGHDN, CDR2 FVKESK. V lost 4 bases to trimming and J lost 6 bases; unmatched junction nucleotides: 5. DNA of the CDR3: TGTGCCAGCAGCCGTTACGGACAGGGCGAGCAGTACTTC. This encodes CASSRYGQGEQYF.

The chain has TRBV24-1 and TRBJ2-2; 7 nucleotides match TRBD2. The V and J ends lost 11 bases and 1 base, in that order; junction bases with no gene match: 6. Germline V gene sequence: CDR1 KGHDR, CDR2 SFDVKD. This CDR3 is built from 14 residues. DNA of the CDR3: TGTGCCATAGAAGCGGGAATGAACACCGGGGAGCTGTTTTTT. Amino acids: CAIEAGMNTGELFF.

The gene calls are TRBV6-2 or TRBV6-3 and TRBJ2-7; D may be TRBD2 (5 bases). V was pared by 4 bases and J by 0 bases, with 7 bases between. Germline assignment: CDR1 MNHEY and CDR2 SVGEGT. This CDR3 region has 13 residues. CDR3 residues: CASSWTVSYEQYF. The CDR3 DNA reads as TGTGCCAGCAGTTGGACTGTCTCCTACGAGCAGTACTTC.

The CDR3 sequence: CASSIEGGGRAAVFF. CDR3 coding DNA: TGTGCCAGCAGCATTGAAGGCGGCGGGAGGGCCGCAGTGTTCTTC. This chain joins TRBV28 and TRBJ2-1; 9 bases map to TRBD2. Unmatched junction bases numbered 18, after V lost 6 bases and J lost 15 bases. CDR3 length: 15 residues. The germline CDR1 and CDR2 sequences are MDHEN and SYDVKM.

This chain uses TRBV3-1 (or the pseudogene TRBV3-2) with TRBJ2-1; D might be TRBD2 (5 bases). The CDR3 runs 15 residues. Germline CDR1 LGHDT, CDR2 YNNKEL (reference sequence). Trimming shortened V by 4 bases and J by 0 bases, and 10 bases separated the two germline ends. The CDR3 nucleotides read TGTGCCAGCAGCCCCGACTACAGCTCCTACAATGAGCAGTTCTTC. This encodes CASSPDYSSYNEQFF.

The V call is TRBV5-1, the J call TRBJ2-3; maybe TRBD2 (6 bases). The CDR3 sequence is 16 residues long. The V end was cut by 3 bases, the J end by 4 bases, with 18 bases between. Germline V gene sequence: CDR1 SGHRS, CDR2 YFSETQ. This CDR3 reads CASSSRGRKDSDTQYF. The DNA for the CDR3 is TGCGCCAGCAGCTCGCGGGGACGGAAAGATTCAGATACGCAGTATTTT.

V and J are TRBV11-3 and TRBJ1-1; D is undetermined. Trimming shortened V by 0 bases and J by 7 bases, and 9 bases separated the two germline ends. The CDR3 has 13 residues. Germline CDR1 SGHNT, CDR2 YENEEA. The CDR3 nucleotides read TGTGCCAGCAGCTTAGATCCCGGACTTGAAGCTTTCTTT. It codes for CASSLDPGLEAFF. The variable domain in full, with the rest retrieved from reference TRBV11-3 and TRBJ1-1, is EAGVVQSPRYKIIEKKQPVAFWCNPISGHNTLYWYLQNLGQGPELLIRYENEEAVDDSQLPKDRFSAERLKGVDSTLKIQPAELGDSAVYLCASSLDPGLEAFFGQGTRLTVV.

This chain joins TRBV28 and TRBJ1-2; possibly TRBD1 for D (6 bases). CDR3 length: 13 residues. The germline CDR1 and CDR2 sequences are MDHEN and SYDVKM. V lost 8 bases and J 8 bases, leaving 18 bases between the germline ends. CDR3 sequence reads: CASRSGTLEGYTF. CDR3 sequence (DNA): TGTGCCAGCCGATCCGGGACACTTGAGGGCTACACCTTC.

The chain recombines TRBV3-1 (or the pseudogene TRBV3-2) with TRBJ2-7, with D perhaps TRBD2 (5 bases). The CDR3 consists of 13 residues. Trimming pared 7 bases from V and 2 bases from J, leaving 12 bases between. Per germline, CDR1 LGHDT and CDR2 YNNKEL (reference sequence). The CDR3 DNA is TGTGCCAGCATAACGGGAAGAACCTACGAGCAGTACTTC. Its protein is CASITGRTYEQYF.